Given below is one T cell receptor (beta chain) in context. This CDR3 region has 13 residues. Per germline, CDR1 WNHNN and CDR2 SYGVQD (reference sequence). V gave up 2 bases and J gave up 3 bases, with 6 bases separating them. The source of the sample is a study of blood T cell repertoires in COVID-19. Method: immunoSEQ multiplex PCR; TCRdb's copy keeps in-frame clones and lacks some. The sample holds about 180,000 clones, approximately 80% seen once. Within 2 weeks of study entry, exposed participants had contacted a PCR-confirmed or clinician-diagnosed COVID-19 case. The TCR originated in a man in his sixties who had been exposed to COVID-19. The chain joins TRBV10-1 to TRBJ2-3; TRBD2 might be the D (6 bases). The sequencing input was PBMCs or T cells enriched from blood (not recorded which). The CDR3 spells CASSEGGTDTQYF. CDR3 DNA: TGCGCCAGCAGTGAGGGGGGGACAGATACGCAGTATTTT.